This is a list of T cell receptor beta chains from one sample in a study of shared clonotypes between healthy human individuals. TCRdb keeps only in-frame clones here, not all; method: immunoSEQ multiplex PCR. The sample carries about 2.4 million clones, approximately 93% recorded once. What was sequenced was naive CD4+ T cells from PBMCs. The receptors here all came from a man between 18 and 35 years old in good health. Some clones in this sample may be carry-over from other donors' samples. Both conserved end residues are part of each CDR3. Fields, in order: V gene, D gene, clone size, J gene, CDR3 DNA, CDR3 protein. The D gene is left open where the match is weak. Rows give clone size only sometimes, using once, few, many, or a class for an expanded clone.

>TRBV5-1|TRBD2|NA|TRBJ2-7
TGCGCCAGCAGCTTGGTTAGCGGGAGGGCCAACGAGCAGTACTTC
CASSLVSGRANEQYF
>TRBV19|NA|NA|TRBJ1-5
TGTGCCAGTAGGTGGGATAACAATCAGCCCCAGCATTTT
CASRWDNNQPQHF
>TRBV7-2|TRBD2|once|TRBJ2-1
TGTGCCAGCAGCTTAGTTAGCGGGAGTCACAATGAGCAGTTCTTC
CASSLVSGSHNEQFF
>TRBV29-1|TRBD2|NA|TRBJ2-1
TGCAGCGTCGCGCCGGGACTAGTTCCCTCTGAGCAGTTCTTC
CSVAPGLVPSEQFF
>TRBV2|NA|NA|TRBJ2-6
TGTGCCAGCCAGAGCTCTGGGGCCAACGTCCTGACTTTC
CASQSSGANVLTF
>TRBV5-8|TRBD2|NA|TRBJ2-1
TGTGCCAGCAGCTTGAGGACTAGCGGCCCAGAGAGCTCCTACAATGAGCAGTTCTTC
CASSLRTSGPESSYNEQFF
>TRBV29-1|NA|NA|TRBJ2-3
TGCAGCCTATGGGCGGCGGGGAGCACAGATACGCAGTATTTT
CSLWAAGSTDTQYF
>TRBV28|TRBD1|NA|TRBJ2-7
TGTGCCACGGGACAGGGCTCCTACGAGCAGTACTTC
CATGQGSYEQYF
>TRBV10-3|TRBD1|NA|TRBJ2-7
TGTGCCATCAGTGGACAGGGGGGCCACGAGCAGTACTTC
CAISGQGGHEQYF
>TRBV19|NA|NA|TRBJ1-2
TGTGCCAGTAGTATACAGGGGCCACGGAATGGCTACACCTTC
CASSIQGPRNGYTF
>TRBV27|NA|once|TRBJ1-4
TGTGCCAGCAGTCTCCGGGTAGAGGCAAATGAAAAACTGTTTTTT
CASSLRVEANEKLFF
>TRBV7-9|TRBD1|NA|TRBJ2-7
TGTGCCAGCAGCCCCGGACAGGGGGGCTCCTACGAGCAGTACTTC
CASSPGQGGSYEQYF
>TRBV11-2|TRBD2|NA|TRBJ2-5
TGTGCCAGCAGCTTAGAAATAGGCGGGGGTGAGACCCAGTACTTC
CASSLEIGGGETQYF
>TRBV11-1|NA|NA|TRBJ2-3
TGTGCCAGCAGCTTACAGGGTGATGGCACAGATACGCAGTATTTT
CASSLQGDGTDTQYF
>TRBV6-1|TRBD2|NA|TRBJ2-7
TGTGCCAGCAGTGAATACCTTGCGGGAGTGAACGAGCAGTACTTC
CASSEYLAGVNEQYF
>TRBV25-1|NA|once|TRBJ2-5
TGTGCCAGCAGTTTACGGACAGTCGGTGGAGAGACCCAGTACTTC
CASSLRTVGGETQYF
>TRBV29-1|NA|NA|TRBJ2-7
TGCAGCGTTGCGGGAGGGCAGGGGGTCTACGAGCAGTACTTC
CSVAGGQGVYEQYF
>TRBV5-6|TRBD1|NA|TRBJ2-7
TGTGCCAGCAGCTTCCGGGACAGGGCCTCCACCGAGCAGTACTTC
CASSFRDRASTEQYF
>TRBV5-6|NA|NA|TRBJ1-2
TGTGCCAGCAGCCTGAGGACTCCCCTGGGCTACACCTTC
CASSLRTPLGYTF
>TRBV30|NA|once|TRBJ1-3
TGTGCCTGGAGCTCGGGGGGGGATGGAAACACCATATATTTT
CAWSSGGDGNTIYF
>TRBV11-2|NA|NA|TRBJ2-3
TGTGCCAGCAGCTTAGGAATTCTAGCCCGGAAAGTAGATACGCAGTATTTT
CASSLGILARKVDTQYF
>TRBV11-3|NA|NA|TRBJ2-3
TGTGCCAGCAGCTTAGGGGACGGCGATGCGGCCACAGATACGCAGTATTTT
CASSLGDGDAATDTQYF
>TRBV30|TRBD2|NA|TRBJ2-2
TGTGCCTGGAGTCCCTGGACTAGCGGGAATCGGTTCACCGGGGAGCTGTTTTTT
CAWSPWTSGNRFTGELFF
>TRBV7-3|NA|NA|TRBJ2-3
TGTGCCAGCGCTAGGACACCCACAGATACGCAGTATTTT
CASARTPTDTQYF
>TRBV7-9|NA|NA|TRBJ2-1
TGTGCCAGCAGCCCCTTCTCCAGCTCCTACAATGAGCAGTTCTTC
CASSPFSSSYNEQFF
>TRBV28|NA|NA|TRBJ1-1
TGTGCCAGCAGCCCCCCAACTTGGAAGGCTTTCTTT
CASSPPTWKAFF
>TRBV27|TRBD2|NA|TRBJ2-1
TGTGCCAGCAGTTCCCGACTAGCGGGATCGGTAGGCAATGAGCAGTTCTTC
CASSSRLAGSVGNEQFF
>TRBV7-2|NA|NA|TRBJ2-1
TGTGCCAGCAGCTTAGAAGCGGGCAAGTACAATGAGCAGTTCTTC
CASSLEAGKYNEQFF
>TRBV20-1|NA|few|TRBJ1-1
TGCAGTGCTAGGCGGCATGTCGCTTTCTTT
CSARRHVAFF
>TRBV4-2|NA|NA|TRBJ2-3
TGTGCCAGCAGCCAAGCACGCCTAAGGGGAACGGCAGATACGCAGTATTTT
CASSQARLRGTADTQYF
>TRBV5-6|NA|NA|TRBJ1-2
TGTGCCAGCAGCGGAGGACGGACCTATGGCTACACCTTC
CASSGGRTYGYTF
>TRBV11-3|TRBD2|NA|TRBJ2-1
TGTGCCAGCAGCTTAGCGGGGGGGCCCTACAATGAGCAGTTCTTC
CASSLAGGPYNEQFF
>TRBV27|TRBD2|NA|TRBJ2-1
TGTGCCAGCAGTACCCAGGGACTAGCGGGAATCCATGAGCAGTTCTTC
CASSTQGLAGIHEQFF
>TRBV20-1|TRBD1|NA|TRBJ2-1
TGCAGTGCTGACAGGGAGCATGAGCAGTTCTTC
CSADREHEQFF
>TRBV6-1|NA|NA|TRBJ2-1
TGTGCCAGCAGTGGCAGGGGTCAGAGCTCCTACAATGAGCAGTTCTTC
CASSGRGQSSYNEQFF
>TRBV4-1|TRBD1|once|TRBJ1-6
TGCGCCAGCAGCCTTCGACAGACAGGGGGCAGCGATTCACCCCTCCACTTT
CASSLRQTGGSDSPLHF
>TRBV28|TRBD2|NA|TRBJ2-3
TGTGCCAGCAGTCCACCCCCGCGGAGCAGGACTAGGAGCCCCACAGATACGCAGTATTTT
CASSPPPRSRTRSPTDTQYF
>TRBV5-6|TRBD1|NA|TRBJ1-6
TGTGCCAGCAGCTTAAAGCGGACAGGGCGAGCGTCACCCCTCCACTTT
CASSLKRTGRASPLHF
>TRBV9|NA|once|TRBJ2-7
TGTGCCAGCAGCGTAAGTGCGGGGACCCCAGTCTACGAGCAGTACTTC
CASSVSAGTPVYEQYF
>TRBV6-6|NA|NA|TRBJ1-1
TGTGCCAGCAGTTACCTTCCGACCATGAACACTGAAGCTTTCTTT
CASSYLPTMNTEAFF
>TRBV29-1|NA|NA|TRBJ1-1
TGCAGCGTTGCCCCCAGACTGCTTTCAATGAACACTGAAGCTTTCTTT
CSVAPRLLSMNTEAFF
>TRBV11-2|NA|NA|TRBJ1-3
TGTGCCAGCAGTGCCAATCTTCAGGGTCTCTCTGGAAACACCATATATTTT
CASSANLQGLSGNTIYF
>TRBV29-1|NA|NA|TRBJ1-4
TGCAGCGTGGGGGGGCGGACTAATGAAAAACTGTTTTTT
CSVGGRTNEKLFF
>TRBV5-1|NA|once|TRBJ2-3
TGCGCCACTACAAAAGGACAGCCCCGAGATACGCAGTATTTT
CATTKGQPRDTQYF
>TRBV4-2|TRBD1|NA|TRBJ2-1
TGTGCCAGCAGCCAAATGGGGACAGGTGTTCGCGATGAGCAGTTCTTC
CASSQMGTGVRDEQFF
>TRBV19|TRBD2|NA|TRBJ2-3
TGTGCCAGTAGTATAGACGGGCTAGCGGGGACCACAGATACGCAGTATTTT
CASSIDGLAGTTDTQYF
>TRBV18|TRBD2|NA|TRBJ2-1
TGTGCCAGCTCACCAGGACTAGCGGGAGGGAATGAGCAGTTCTTC
CASSPGLAGGNEQFF
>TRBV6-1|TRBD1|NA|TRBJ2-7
TGTGCCAGCAGAGGTAGACCAGGGGGCGAGCAGTACTTC
CASRGRPGGEQYF
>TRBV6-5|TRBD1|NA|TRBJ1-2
TGTGCCAGCAGTTACTCGAGGACAGGGGGCAATGGCTACACCTTC
CASSYSRTGGNGYTF
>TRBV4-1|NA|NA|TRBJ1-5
TGCGCCAGCAGCCAAGATCTAGCGGATGGTAGCAATCAGCCCCAGCATTTT
CASSQDLADGSNQPQHF